The following is a T cell receptor beta chain sequence with its context. Assay: immunoSEQ multiplex PCR; the TCRdb copy retains only in-frame clones and omits some. There are around 300,000 clones in the sample; approximately 90% occur only once, and approximately 2.5% lies in the top ten. The CDR3 loop spans 13 amino acids. V was clipped by 2 bases and J by 15 bases, with 17 bases between them. CDR1 SGHAT and CDR2 FQNNGV come from the germline V gene. This specimen belongs to a study of blood T cell repertoires in COVID-19. Participants were aged 18 to 89 years, lived in under 30 US areas, and enrolled virtually.

The V call is TRBV11-2, the J call TRBJ2-1; D is perhaps TRBD1 (6 bases). The clonotype comes from a young woman who had recovered from COVID-19. The sequenced sample was PBMCs or T cells enriched from blood (not recorded which). The CDR3 reads CASSLRGTHRRFF. In DNA, the CDR3 is TGTGCCAGCAGCTTAAGGGGGACACATAGACGGTTCTTC.